The clone carrying this TCR beta chain appeared a few times. The antigen remains undetermined. The data derive from a study of beta chain features in type 1 diabetes. Study-wide results and caveats: Type 1 diabetes patients had TCRB CDR3s that were shorter (moderately but significantly so) in all four CD4+ subsets.

From germline, CDR1 is SGHTA and CDR2 FQGNSA. CDR3 length: 13 residues. V was pared by 5 bases and J by 7 bases, with 14 bases between. Sequencing targeted expressed TCRB transcripts, as all isolated RNA had been reverse transcribed. Data came from immunoSEQ multiplex PCR; TCRdb stores just in-frame clones and leaves some out. The sample lists some 130,000 clones; roughly 10% were seen once. Material: central memory CD4+ T cells from blood. The TCR originated in a man in his thirties or forties with type 1 diabetes. The chain combines TRBV7-2 with TRBJ1-2; D remains unclear. The CDR3 loop reads CASSPTPSIGYTF. The CDR3 region has the DNA TGTGCCAGCAGCCCCACCCCTTCTATTGGCTACACCTTC.